The 9 T cell receptor beta chains in this list originate from one sample, sequenced in a study of blood T cell repertoires in COVID-19. Measured with immunoSEQ multiplex PCR; TCRdb has only the in-frame clones, and not every one. The repertoire holds roughly 80,000 clones, with 70% to 90% as singletons. The sample comprised peripheral blood. These receptors all come from a woman aged 70-85 years with acute or convalescent COVID-19.

This chain joins TRBV29-1 and TRBJ1-2; no firm D call. This CDR3 region has 11 residues. Per germline, CDR1 SQVTM and CDR2 ANQGSEA. V lost 4 bases and J 2 bases, leaving 5 bases between the germline ends. CDR3 amino acids: CSVAGNYGYTF. CDR3 DNA sequence: TGCAGCGTTGCCGGGAACTATGGCTACACCTTC. Based on the CDR3 plus reference TRBV29-1 and TRBJ1-2, the full variable domain is SAVISQKPSRDICQRGTSLTIQCQVDSQVTMMFWYRQQPGQSLTLIATANQGSEATYESGFVIDKFPISRPNLTFSTLTVSNMSPEDSSIYLCSVAGNYGYTFGSGTRLTVV.

This clone was observed a few times. The rearrangement joins TRBV5-1 to TRBJ2-2; D is possibly TRBD2 (5 bases). The CDR3 consists of 13 residues. Per germline, CDR1 SGHRS and CDR2 YFSETQ. V shed 4 bases and J shed 6 bases, with 10 bases lying between them. CDR3 in amino acids: CASSPTEAGELFF. CDR3 nucleotide sequence: TGCGCCAGCAGCCCAACGGAGGCCGGGGAGCTGTTTTTT.

The V and J genes are TRBV10-1 and TRBJ2-3, with D maybe TRBD2 (6 bases). The CDR3 has 15 amino acids. Germline CDR1 is WNHNN and CDR2 is SYGVQD (reference sequence). V was clipped by 0 bases and J by 2 bases, with 9 bases between them. DNA of the CDR3: TGCGCCAGCAGTGAGTCGGGCGGGGCCACAGATACGCAGTATTTT. It specifies CASSESGGATDTQYF.

The chain has TRBV11-2 and TRBJ2-1; the D gene is possibly TRBD1 (6 bases). Germline-derived CDR1 and CDR2 are SGHAT and FQNNGV. V was shortened by 5 bases and J by 5 bases, with 10 bases between the two germline ends. This CDR3 is built from 13 residues. This CDR3 reads CASSPDRNNEQFF. In DNA, the CDR3 is TGTGCCAGCAGCCCGGACAGAAACAATGAGCAGTTCTTC.

This clone was recorded only once. This chain joins TRBV5-1 and TRBJ1-4, with D hard to call. The germline V and J ends were trimmed by 4 bases and 8 bases, with 9 bases remaining between them. The CDR3 is 12 residues long. Germline loops: CDR1 SGHRS, CDR2 YFSETQ. CDR3 nucleotide sequence: TGCGCCAGCAGCGTCGCCGGGGAAAAACTGTTTTTT. Amino acids: CASSVAGEKLFF.

This clone was seen a handful of times. The chain combines TRBV4-2 with TRBJ2-3; TRBD2 aligns across 7 bases. CDR3 size: 17 residues. J lost 1 base, V lost 4 bases, and 11 bases had no gene match. Germline V lookup: CDR1 LGHNA, CDR2 YNFKEQ. The CDR3 spells CASSPEGGAGRTDTQYF. In DNA form, the CDR3 reads TGTGCCAGCAGCCCTGAGGGCGGAGCGGGGCGCACAGATACGCAGTATTTT.

The rearrangement uses TRBV11-2 and TRBJ1-6; 7 bases match TRBD1. Germline V CDR1 and CDR2: SGHAT, FQNNGV. The V segment lost 5 bases and the J segment 9 bases; nucleotides outside the gene matches: 13. The CDR3 consists of 16 residues. The CDR3 DNA is TGTGCCAGCAGCCAGGGCTTAGGGGGCTTGGGTTCACCCCTCCACTTT. Residues: CASSQGLGGLGSPLHF.

This chain joins TRBV6-5 and TRBJ2-2; 9 nucleotides match TRBD2. V was pared by 6 bases and J by 6 bases, with 5 bases of the junction left unmatched. From germline, CDR1 is MNHEY and CDR2 SVGAGI. The CDR3 totals 14 residues. The CDR3 here is CASRAGGPAGELFF. The CDR3 DNA is TGTGCCAGCAGGGCGGGGGGGCCAGCCGGGGAGCTGTTTTTT.

The CDR3 nucleotides are TGTGCCAGCAGCCCCGGACCAGGGTTGGGTGAAAAACTGTTTTTT. Its translation is CASSPGPGLGEKLFF. The chain couples TRBV7-9 to TRBJ1-4; D may be TRBD1 (5 bases). Germline V CDR1 and CDR2: SEHNR, FQNEAQ (reference sequence). Between the trimmed V and J ends, which lost 5 bases and 7 bases, there was a span of 17 bases. This CDR3 region has 15 residues.